This is a list of T cell receptor beta chains from one sample in a study of OX40 agonist ivuxolimab in advanced cancers. Assay: immunoSEQ multiplex PCR; the TCRdb copy retains only in-frame clones and omits some. This repertoire shows roughly 73,000 clones, approximately 86% found once; its top ten account for over 2%. The sequencing here drew on CD4+ or CD8+ T cells sorted from blood, taken in a trial of the OX40 agonist ivuxolimab. These receptor sequences come from an adult with an advanced solid tumor such as melanoma, head and neck, liver or kidney cancer. The conserved cysteine and the conserved F or W are not part of the CDR3 here.

CDR3aa,v_gene,j_gene
ASGGTGLNSPLH,TRBV2,TRBJ1-6
ASSLAIQGYGNTIY,TRBV7-8,TRBJ1-3
ASSIQGDRGDEQY,TRBV19,TRBJ2-7
ASSPSKGPPNTEAF,TRBV18,TRBJ1-1
ALSPQGADGANVLT,TRBV28,TRBJ2-6
SARDREPQH,TRBV20-1,TRBJ1-5
ASSVGPGNYNEQF,TRBV9,TRBJ2-1
ASSRDRDTEAF,TRBV19,TRBJ1-1
ATSRDARGDYGYT,TRBV15,TRBJ1-2
ASSPGQGREKLF,TRBV6-6,TRBJ1-4
ASSRTSGSAKTQY,TRBV2,TRBJ2-5
ATSLRGTSNQPQH,TRBV15,TRBJ1-5
ASSLGTAGDTQY,TRBV5-1,TRBJ2-3
ASSRQGDSGNTIY,TRBV6-5,TRBJ1-3
AWEGGTSAHSYEQY,TRBV30,TRBJ2-7
ASSGPVGTSTDTQY,TRBV9,TRBJ2-3
ARSNWITGTMNTEAF,TRBV5-3,TRBJ1-1
ASSPPGKTYEQY,TRBV4-2,TRBJ2-7
ASSGTSGSGDTQY,TRBV18,TRBJ2-3
ASGLVTGAGNLKNIQY,TRBV12-5,TRBJ2-4
ASMKDRGVNEQF,TRBV2,TRBJ2-1
ASSKVGEDQPQH,TRBV21-1,TRBJ1-5
AWSNPTDGYT,TRBV30,TRBJ1-2
SVEQGGEQY,TRBV29-1,TRBJ2-7
ASSSGQTNTEAF,TRBV5-4,TRBJ1-1
ASSGPGAANSPLH,TRBV2,TRBJ1-6
ASSRRRQSLGDTQY,TRBV4-3,TRBJ2-3
ASSQAFWTASSYEQY,TRBV23-1,TRBJ2-7
ASSFRTGRAAQPQH,TRBV19,TRBJ1-5
ASSQADRVAYGYT,TRBV4-2,TRBJ1-2
ASSPPGQNTEAF,TRBV18,TRBJ1-1
ASSLETRNEQF,TRBV11-3,TRBJ2-1
ASSLDGRDYGYT,TRBV5-4,TRBJ1-2
ASSPPRTSGSFETQY,TRBV5-8,TRBJ2-5
ASSKRGTSRDTQY,TRBV7-3,TRBJ2-3
SGLAGGPGNEQF,TRBV29-1,TRBJ2-1
ASSLRGTANTEAF,TRBV7-6,TRBJ1-1
ASSLNSGQGTGELF,TRBV5-1,TRBJ2-2
ASSYLRGTLNEQF,TRBV7-8,TRBJ2-1
ASSLGLTVKNTEAF,TRBV5-4,TRBJ1-1
ASSADRRYT,TRBV6-6,TRBJ1-2